A single sample is the source of the 26 T cell receptor beta chains below, sequenced in a study of blood T cell repertoires in COVID-19. Sequenced by immunoSEQ multiplex PCR; TCRdb stores in-frame clones only, minus some. The data contain approximately 140,000 clones, approximately 80% of them seen just once; the ten biggest clones take up 7% to 9%. The specimen was peripheral blood. The receptor source for this set is a human donor with acute or convalescent COVID-19. The donor label of this sample is uncertain.

CDR3 in amino acids: CASSPGLAGNTGELFF. The CDR3 region has the DNA TGTGCCAGCAGCCCAGGACTAGCGGGGAACACCGGGGAGCTGTTTTTT. The J gene is TRBJ2-2, the V gene TRBV5-5; 11 nucleotides match TRBD2. The J segment lost 1 base and the V segment lost 4 bases, leaving 3 bases of the junction unmatched. The CDR3 is made up of 16 amino acids. Germline V gives CDR1 SGHKS, CDR2 YYEKEE (reference sequence).

The genes are TRBV5-1 and TRBJ2-2, with 12 bases that match TRBD1. Trimming removed 6 bases from V and 8 bases from J; junction bases left unmatched: 14. The germline V gene encodes CDR1 SGHRS and CDR2 YFSETQ. The CDR3 consists of 17 residues. The CDR3 nucleotides are TGCGCCAGCAACCCGGATGGGACAGGGGGCGCGGAGGGGGAGCTGTTTTTT. Translating gives CASNPDGTGGAEGELFF. The whole variable domain, remainder taken from reference TRBV5-1 and TRBJ2-2, is KAGVTQTPRYLIKTRGQQVTLSCSPISGHRSVSWYQQTPGQGLQFLFEYFSETQRNKGNFPGRFSGRQFSNSRSEMNVSTLELGDSALYLCASNPDGTGGAEGELFFGEGSRLTVL.

The chain recombines TRBV6-5 with TRBJ1-5; D call uncertain. V lost 5 bases to trimming and J lost 0 bases, with 11 bases between them. CDR3 length: 15 residues. CDR1 is MNHEY, CDR2 SVGAGI, per germline. CDR3 DNA: TGTGCCAGCAGTCCCTCGGGTTTTAGCAATCAGCCCCAGCATTTT. It encodes CASSPSGFSNQPQHF.

V is TRBV3-1 (or the pseudogene TRBV3-2) and J is TRBJ2-2, with 7 nucleotides matching TRBD1. This CDR3 is 15 amino acids long. The J segment lost 5 bases and the V segment lost 5 bases, leaving 8 bases of the junction unmatched. The V gene's germline CDR1 is LGHDT and CDR2 YNNKEL (reference sequence). In nucleotides, the CDR3 is TGTGCCAGCAGCGACAGGGCTCTTAGGACCGGGGAGCTGTTTTTT. It specifies CASSDRALRTGELFF.

Here the CDR3 reads CASSQDQAGEQYF. The CDR3, as DNA: TGTGCCAGCAGCCAAGACCAGGCGGGGGAGCAGTACTTC. This chain uses TRBV3-1 (or the pseudogene TRBV3-2) with TRBJ2-7, with D possibly matching TRBD2 (6 bases). The CDR3 totals 13 residues. Germline V gene sequence: CDR1 LGHDT, CDR2 YNNKEL (reference sequence). V shed 0 bases and J shed 7 bases, with 10 bases lying between them.

This chain joins TRBV19 and TRBJ1-1; 9 nucleotides line up with TRBD1. Trimming took 5 bases from V and 6 from J; bases not matched to a gene: 7. The V gene's germline CDR1 is LNHDA and CDR2 SQIVND (reference sequence). The length of the CDR3 is 14 residues. The CDR3 DNA sequence: TGTGCCAGTAGTTTTCACAGGGGGCGGGCTGAAGCTTTCTTT. This encodes CASSFHRGRAEAFF.

The chain employs TRBV6-1 and TRBJ2-2, with D possibly being TRBD2 (6 bases). The CDR3 is 16 residues long. Germline V gives CDR1 MNHNS, CDR2 SASEGT. V was trimmed by 4 bases and J by 1 base, leaving 13 bases between them. CDR3 amino acids: CASSARGERNTGELFF. The CDR3 DNA reads as TGTGCCAGCAGTGCCCGCGGGGAACGGAACACCGGGGAGCTGTTTTTT.

The chain has TRBV12-5 and TRBJ1-6, with 9 bases identical to TRBD1. Germline V lookup: CDR1 LGHNT, CDR2 FRNRAP. Trimming at V came to 4 bases and at J to 10 bases, leaving 8 bases not matched to a gene. The CDR3 consists of 15 residues. In DNA, the CDR3 is TGTGCTAGTGGTTCCCGCGGGACAGGGTACTCACCCCTCCACTTT. It encodes CASGSRGTGYSPLHF.

The chain uses TRBV7-9 and TRBJ2-5; D is perhaps TRBD2 (6 bases). Between the trimmed V and J ends, which lost 1 base and 5 bases, there was a span of 11 bases. The CDR3 runs to 14 residues. Per germline, CDR1 SEHNR and CDR2 FQNEAQ (reference sequence). The CDR3 region has the DNA TGTGCCAGCAGCTTAGTCAACGGAGGGGAGACCCAGTACTTC. Translating it yields CASSLVNGGETQYF.

The CDR3: CASSEWGQGASGYTF. The CDR3 DNA reads TGTGCCAGCAGTGAATGGGGACAGGGGGCGAGTGGCTACACCTTC. The J gene is TRBJ1-2, the V gene TRBV2, with TRBD1 identical over 12 bases. V lost 2 bases and J lost 7; bases outside the gene matches: 5. Germline loops: CDR1 SNHLY, CDR2 FYNNEI. CDR3 length: 15 residues.

In this sample, this clone turned up a few times. J is TRBJ2-1 and V is TRBV12-3 or TRBV12-4; D may be TRBD2 (6 bases). V lost 3 bases, J lost 7 bases, and 7 bases lay in between. The CDR3 has 12 amino acids. The CDR3 spells CASSLAGNEQFF. The CDR3 nucleotides are TGTGCCAGCAGTTTGGCGGGGAATGAGCAGTTCTTC.

This rearrangement joins TRBV27 to TRBJ2-7; 8 bases line up with TRBD1. CDR3 length equals 14 residues. Germline assignment: CDR1 MNHEY and CDR2 SMNVEV (reference sequence). V was clipped by 4 bases and J by 2 bases; unmatched bases: 4. The CDR3 loop reads CASSSPQGAYEQYF. In nucleotides, the CDR3 is TGTGCCAGCAGTTCCCCACAGGGGGCCTACGAGCAGTACTTC.

The CDR3 region is CASSLGDFPSTDTQYF. CDR3 sequence (DNA): TGTGCCAGCAGCTTAGGGGACTTTCCCAGCACAGATACGCAGTATTTT. The chain carries TRBV11-2 and TRBJ2-3; D perhaps matches TRBD2 (6 bases). The CDR3 spans 16 residues. The V and J ends lost 1 base and 0 bases respectively, with 11 bases between them. From germline, CDR1 is SGHAT and CDR2 FQNNGV.

The rearrangement links TRBV2 to TRBJ1-5; possibly TRBD1 for D (5 bases). V lost 4 bases and J lost 1, with 11 bases in between. CDR1 and CDR2 from the germline V gene are SNHLY and FYNNEI. This CDR3 is 15 amino acids long. The CDR3 here is CASSGPWGSNQPQHF. CDR3 DNA: TGTGCCAGCAGTGGGCCTTGGGGCAGCAATCAGCCCCAGCATTTT.

V usage is TRBV12-3 or TRBV12-4 and J usage is TRBJ1-4; no definite D call. The CDR3 contains 11 residues. The V and J ends lost 5 bases and 12 bases respectively, with 10 bases between them. The CDR3 DNA follows: TGTGCCAGCAGTCAAGTTGGAGAACTGTTTTTT. Encoded protein: CASSQVGELFF.

The chain is built from TRBV6-4 and TRBJ2-1; TRBD2 agrees at 7 bases. The CDR3 is 13 residues long. V lost 3 bases to trimming and J lost 10 bases; unmatched junction nucleotides: 6. Germline V gene data show CDR1 as MRHNA and CDR2 as SNTAGT. The DNA for the CDR3 is TGTGCCAGCAGTGAAATGGCTAGCGGCGAGCAGTTCTTC. This sequence encodes CASSEMASGEQFF.

The rearrangement uses TRBV3-1 (or the pseudogene TRBV3-2) and TRBJ1-2; 7 nucleotides align to TRBD1. The CDR3 extends over 12 amino acids. The germline CDR1 and CDR2 sequences are LGHDT and YNNKEL (reference sequence). V dropped 6 bases and J dropped 3; count of bases not matched to a gene: 1. DNA for the CDR3: TGTGCCAGCAGACAGGGGCACTATGGCTACACCTTC. Encoded protein: CASRQGHYGYTF.

V is TRBV5-1 and J is TRBJ2-3; TRBD2 agrees at 7 bases. The CDR3 is 13 amino acids. The V and J ends lost 6 bases and 3 bases, in that order; junction bases with no gene match: 4. Per germline, CDR1 SGHRS and CDR2 YFSETQ. The DNA for the CDR3 is TGCGCCAGCACCCGGGGGGAAACAGATACGCAGTATTTT. Protein: CASTRGETDTQYF.

This clone was picked up many times. This chain joins TRBV4-2 and TRBJ1-5; TRBD1 agrees at 10 bases. V was clipped by 7 bases and J by 8 bases; unmatched bases: 11. CDR3 length equals 15 residues. The germline V gene encodes CDR1 LGHNA and CDR2 YNFKEQ. CDR3 region: CASTRGQGPREPQHF. The CDR3 nucleotides read TGTGCCAGCACCCGGGGACAGGGGCCAAGGGAGCCCCAGCATTTT.

Points on this clone: A much larger clone lies a single base off, so this may be a read error. V usage is TRBV4-2 and J usage is TRBJ1-1; D ambiguous. V was clipped by 4 bases and J by 4 bases, with 7 bases between them. CDR3 length equals 12 residues. The germline V gene encodes CDR1 LGHNA and CDR2 YNFKEQ. CDR3 bases: TGTGCCAGCAGCCCCTCGGGCACTGAAGCTTTCTTT. It codes for CASSPSGTEAFF.

The J gene is TRBJ2-3, the V gene TRBV7-6; the match to TRBD2 covers 7 bases. Losses at the gene ends were 6 bases for V and 1 base for J; bases not matched to a gene: 7. The CDR3 is 15 amino acids. Per germline, CDR1 SGHVS and CDR2 FNYEAQ. The CDR3 DNA reads as TGTGCCAGCAGGGCGTATGGGGGGGGCACAGATACGCAGTATTTT. Protein product: CASRAYGGGTDTQYF.

The rearrangement links TRBV24-1 to TRBJ1-4; 10 bases fit TRBD1. CDR3 length equals 15 residues. V shed 4 bases, J shed 8 bases, and the junction held 6 bases outside the gene matches. CDR1 is KGHDR, CDR2 SFDVKD, per germline. CDR3 sequence (DNA): TGTGCCACCAGTGAACCTGGGACAGGGGAAGAAAAACTGTTTTTT. This gives the protein CATSEPGTGEEKLFF.

In nucleotides, the CDR3 is TGTGCCAGCAGTGAAGTGGTGGGGCCCGCAGACTATGGCTACACCTTC. It encodes CASSEVVGPADYGYTF. V and J are TRBV6-1 and TRBJ1-2; D is perhaps TRBD1 (5 bases). The CDR3 has 16 residues. The V and J ends lost 1 base and 3 bases respectively, with 15 bases between them. CDR1 and CDR2 from the germline V gene are MNHNS and SASEGT.

The chain combines TRBV19 with TRBJ2-3; D not certain. Germline CDR1 LNHDA, CDR2 SQIVND (reference sequence). The CDR3 is 13 residues long. Trimming left V 4 bases short and J 4 bases short, with 9 bases between. Here the CDR3 DNA reads TGTGCCAGTAGTAAGAGGTCGGCAGATACGCAGTATTTT. Its translation is CASSKRSADTQYF.

The chain carries TRBV13 and TRBJ2-5; TRBD2 matches 9 bases. From germline, CDR1 is PRHDT and CDR2 FYEKMQ (reference sequence). The CDR3 is 17 residues long. V shed 5 bases and J 1 base; nucleotides not matched to a gene: 11. As DNA, the CDR3 is TGTGCCAGCAGCCCCCGCGGTAGCGGGGGATCCCAAGAGACCCAGTACTTC. This gives the protein CASSPRGSGGSQETQYF.

The chain joins TRBV4-2 to TRBJ2-5; TRBD2 is a possible D gene (6 bases). Deletions cut 2 bases from V and 3 bases from J, with 22 bases between. Germline V gene data show CDR1 as LGHNA and CDR2 as YNFKEQ. The CDR3 is 18 amino acids. CDR3 sequence reads: CASSQSVMGRWTKETQYF. The CDR3 nucleotides read TGTGCCAGCAGCCAATCTGTTATGGGACGTTGGACTAAAGAGACCCAGTACTTC.